Detailed here is one T cell receptor beta chain. What it recognizes is unknown. Germline-derived CDR1 and CDR2 are SGHRS and YFSETQ. The V segment lost 1 base and the J segment 4 bases; nucleotides outside the gene matches: 3. The CDR3 is 16 amino acids. The data are from a study of pediatric ulcerative colitis. Study conclusions and caveats: Acute severe colitis showed lower rectal diversity from clonal expansions.

TCRdb's table, derived via immunoSEQ multiplex PCR, lists solely in-frame clones and lacks some. There are more than 50,000 clones in the sample; 87% occur only once, and over 1.3% lies in the top ten. This TCR was sampled from a boy aged 10-17 years who was a control in a study of pediatric ulcerative colitis. Specimen: blood. The chain employs TRBV5-1 and TRBJ2-3, with 13 bases that match TRBD2. The CDR3 loop reads CASSLWTSGGPDTQYF. CDR3 bases: TGCGCCAGCAGCTTGTGGACTAGCGGGGGCCCAGATACGCAGTATTTT.